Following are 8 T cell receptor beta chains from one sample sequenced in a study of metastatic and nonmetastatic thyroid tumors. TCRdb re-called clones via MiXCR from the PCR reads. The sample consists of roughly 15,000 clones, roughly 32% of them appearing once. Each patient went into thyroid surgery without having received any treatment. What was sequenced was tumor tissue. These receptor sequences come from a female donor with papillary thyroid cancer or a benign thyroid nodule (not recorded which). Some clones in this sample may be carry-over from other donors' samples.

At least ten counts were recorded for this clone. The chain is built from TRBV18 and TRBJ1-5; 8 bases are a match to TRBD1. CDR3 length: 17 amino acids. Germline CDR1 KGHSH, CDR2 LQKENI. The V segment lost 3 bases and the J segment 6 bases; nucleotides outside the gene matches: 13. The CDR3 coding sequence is TGTGCCAGCTCACCCGGGACAGGCATACGCGGAGGTCAGCCCCAGCATTTT. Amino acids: CASSPGTGIRGGQPQHF.

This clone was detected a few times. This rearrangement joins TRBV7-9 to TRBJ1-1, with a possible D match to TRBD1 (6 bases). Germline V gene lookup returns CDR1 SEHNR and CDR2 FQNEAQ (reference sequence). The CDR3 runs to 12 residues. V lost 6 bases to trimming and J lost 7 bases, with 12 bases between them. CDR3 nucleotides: TGTGCCAGCAGACAACAGGGCCTTGAAGCTTTCTTT. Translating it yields CASRQQGLEAFF.

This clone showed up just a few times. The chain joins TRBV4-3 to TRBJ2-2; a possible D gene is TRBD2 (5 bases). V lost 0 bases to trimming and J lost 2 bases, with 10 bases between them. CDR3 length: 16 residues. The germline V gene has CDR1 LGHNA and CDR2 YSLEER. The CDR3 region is CASSQEPAENTGELFF. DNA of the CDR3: TGCGCCAGCAGCCAAGAGCCAGCGGAAAACACCGGGGAGCTGTTTTTT.

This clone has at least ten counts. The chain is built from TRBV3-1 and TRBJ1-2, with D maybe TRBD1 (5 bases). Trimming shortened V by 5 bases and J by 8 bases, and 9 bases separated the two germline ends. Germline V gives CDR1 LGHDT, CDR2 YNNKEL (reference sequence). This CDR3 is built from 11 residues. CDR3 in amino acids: CASSGGRGYTF. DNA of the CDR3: TGTGCCAGCAGCGGGGGGAGAGGCTACACCTTC.

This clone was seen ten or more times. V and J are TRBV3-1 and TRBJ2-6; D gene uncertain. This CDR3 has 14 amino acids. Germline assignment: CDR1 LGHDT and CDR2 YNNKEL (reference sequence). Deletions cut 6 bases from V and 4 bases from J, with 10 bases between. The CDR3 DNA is TGTGCCAGCAGTCTCTCTTCCGGGGCCAACGTCCTGACTTTC. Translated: CASSLSSGANVLTF.

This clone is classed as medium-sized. CDR3 coding DNA: TGTGCCAGCAGTCCCAGGGACCAAGAGACCCAGTACTTC. This gives the protein CASSPRDQETQYF. The chain joins TRBV11-3 to TRBJ2-5, with D perhaps matching TRBD1 (5 bases). Trimming removed 6 bases at V and 0 bases at J, with 8 bases between. The germline gives CDR1 SGHNT, CDR2 YENEEA. The CDR3 has 13 residues.

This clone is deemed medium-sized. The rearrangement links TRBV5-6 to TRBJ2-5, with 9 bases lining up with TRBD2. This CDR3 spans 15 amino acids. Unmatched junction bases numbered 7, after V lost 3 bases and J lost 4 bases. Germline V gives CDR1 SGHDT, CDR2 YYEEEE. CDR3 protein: CASSWGLAEPETQYF. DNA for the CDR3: TGTGCCAGCAGCTGGGGACTAGCTGAACCAGAGACCCAGTACTTC.

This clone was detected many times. CDR3 coding DNA: TGTGCCAGCAGGCGACAGGTAACAGATACGCAGTATTTT. This encodes CASRRQVTDTQYF. The J gene is TRBJ2-3, the V gene TRBV12-3 or TRBV12-4; D is possibly TRBD1 (6 bases). The V end lost 6 bases, the J end lost 3 bases, and 10 bases lay between the germline ends. CDR3 length equals 13 residues.